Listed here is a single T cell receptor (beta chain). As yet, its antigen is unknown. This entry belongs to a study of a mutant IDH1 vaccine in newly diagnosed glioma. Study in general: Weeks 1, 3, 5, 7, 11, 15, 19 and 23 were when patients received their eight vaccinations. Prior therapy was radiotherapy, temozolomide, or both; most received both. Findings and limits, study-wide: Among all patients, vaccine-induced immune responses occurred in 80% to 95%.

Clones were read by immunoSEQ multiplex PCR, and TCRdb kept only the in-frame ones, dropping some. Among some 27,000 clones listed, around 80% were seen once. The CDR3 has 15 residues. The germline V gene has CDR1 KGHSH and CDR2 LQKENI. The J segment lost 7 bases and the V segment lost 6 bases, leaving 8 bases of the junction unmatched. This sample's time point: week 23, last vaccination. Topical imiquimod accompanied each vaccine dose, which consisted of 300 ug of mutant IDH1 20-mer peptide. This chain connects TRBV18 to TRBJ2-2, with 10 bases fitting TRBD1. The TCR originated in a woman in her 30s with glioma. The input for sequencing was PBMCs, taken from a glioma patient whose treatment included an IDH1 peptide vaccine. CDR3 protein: CASSLRQGANGELFF. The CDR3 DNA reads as TGTGCCAGCTCGCTTCGACAGGGGGCAAACGGGGAGCTGTTTTTT.